Below are 21 T cell receptor beta chains sequenced from a single sample in a study of cytomegalovirus exposure and HLA in healthy donors (dated 2017 in TCRdb). Receptors were amplified or captured by the immunoSEQ multiplex PCR assay. For the multiplex PCR, a mixture combining 60 forward primers for TCR Vbeta segments and 13 reverse primers for TCR Jbeta segments was used. Here the immuneACCESS table is served through TCRdb, limited to in-frame sequences with V and J called. Missing clones are a known gap in these copies; in checked studies unresolved V genes cover under half, and the rest lacks a known reason. The sample has some 240,000 clones on record, more than 75% of them singletons. The ten largest clones take up 3.8% of the sample. The sequencing input was PBMCs. These TCRs come from a male donor in good health and CMV-seronegative.

V gene TRBV6-5 combines with J gene TRBJ1-1; D is uncertain. Germline loops: CDR1 MNHEY, CDR2 SVGAGI. With 6 bases removed from V and 4 bases from J, the gap between germline ends came to 15 bases. The CDR3 extends over 14 amino acids. For the CDR3, the DNA is TGTGCCAGCAGACGCGCGGGTCGTGGCACTGAAGCTTTCTTT. Translation gives CASRRAGRGTEAFF.

This clone came up a few times. V gene TRBV6-5 combines with J gene TRBJ1-5; possibly TRBD1 for D (5 bases). Germline CDR1 is MNHEY and CDR2 is SVGAGI. CDR3 length equals 14 residues. The V gene lost 2 bases and the J gene lost 6 bases, with 11 bases spanning the gap. This CDR3 reads CASSYTGVTQPQHF. The DNA for the CDR3 is TGTGCCAGCAGTTACACGGGGGTAACTCAGCCCCAGCATTTT.

The rearrangement joins TRBV30 to TRBJ2-1, with a tentative D call TRBD2 (6 bases). Germline V gene sequence: CDR1 GTSNPN, CDR2 SVGIG (reference sequence). Trimming cost V 0 bases and J 8 bases, with 14 bases left between them. The CDR3 has 14 residues. CDR3 amino acids: CAWSVRDLSDEQFF. The CDR3 DNA sequence: TGTGCCTGGAGTGTACGGGACTTGAGCGATGAGCAGTTCTTC.

This clone occurred many times. V gene TRBV18 combines with J gene TRBJ2-3, with D tentatively TRBD2 (6 bases). Trimming took off 1 base at V and 5 bases at J, with 19 bases between the two ends. The length of the CDR3 is 17 residues. The germline CDR1 and CDR2 sequences are KGHSH and LQKENI. The DNA of the CDR3 is TGTGCCAGCTCACCACGGGGGAGGCCCCGATCGGTAGATACGCAGTATTTT. It codes for CASSPRGRPRSVDTQYF.

The rearrangement uses TRBV19 and TRBJ1-4; no clear D. The ends were cut back, 5 bases at V and 8 bases at J, with 12 bases in the middle. Per the germline V gene, CDR1 is LNHDA and CDR2 is SQIVND (reference sequence). CDR3 size: 13 residues. The CDR3 is CASSLDWEEKLFF. In DNA, the CDR3 is TGTGCCAGTAGTTTGGATTGGGAGGAAAAACTGTTTTTT.

This chain links TRBV7-3 with TRBJ2-1; TRBD2 matches 7 bases. J was trimmed by 0 bases and V by 5 bases; bases with no gene match: 4. CDR3 size: 15 residues. Germline V gives CDR1 SGHTA, CDR2 FQGTGA. CDR3 loop: CASSHSGSSYNEQFF. CDR3 sequence (DNA): TGTGCCAGCAGCCATAGCGGGTCCTCCTACAATGAGCAGTTCTTC.

The chain is built from TRBV28 and TRBJ2-3, with D possibly matching TRBD1 (5 bases). This CDR3 region has 15 residues. V was trimmed by 2 bases and J by 0 bases, leaving 9 bases between them. Germline V CDR1 and CDR2: MDHEN, SYDVKM. The CDR3 loop reads CASSLGAASTDTQYF. CDR3 DNA sequence: TGTGCCAGCAGTTTAGGGGCCGCTAGCACAGATACGCAGTATTTT.

The chain is built from TRBV2 and TRBJ2-5; tentatively, D is TRBD2 (5 bases). Looked up from germline, CDR1 is SNHLY and CDR2 is FYNNEI. V was cut by 4 bases and J by 12 bases, with 12 bases left in between. The CDR3 runs 11 residues. This chain's CDR3 is CASSVEGPEYF. For the CDR3, the DNA is TGTGCCAGCAGTGTCGAGGGCCCCGAGTACTTC.

V is TRBV28 and J is TRBJ1-5, with a weak D call TRBD1 (5 bases). Trimming removed 4 bases from V and 6 bases from J, with 7 bases in between. From germline, CDR1 is MDHEN and CDR2 SYDVKM. The CDR3 totals 12 residues. The CDR3 spells CASSSGFQPQHF. The CDR3 DNA follows: TGTGCCAGCAGTTCAGGGTTTCAGCCCCAGCATTTT.

This clone was observed a few times. Mismatch with germline at one junction end may stem from a read error. The chain carries TRBV7-9 and TRBJ2-3, with D perhaps TRBD1 (6 bases). The germline V gene has CDR1 SEHNR and CDR2 FQNEAQ (reference sequence). This CDR3 has 14 amino acids. CDR3 nucleotide sequence: TGTTCCAGCAGCAAAACAGGGTCGAGGGATACGCAGTATTTT. The encoded protein is CSSSKTGSRDTQYF.

This chain uses TRBV19 with TRBJ1-1; 8 bases fit TRBD1. Germline V gene lookup returns CDR1 LNHDA and CDR2 SQIVND (reference sequence). Unmatched junction bases numbered 11, after V lost 5 bases and J lost 6 bases. The CDR3 loop spans 15 amino acids. The CDR3 sequence: CASSPRTGLRPEAFF. CDR3 DNA: TGTGCCAGTAGTCCCCGGACAGGGTTACGGCCTGAAGCTTTCTTT.

This rearrangement joins TRBV25-1 to TRBJ2-3; 13 bases map to TRBD2. This CDR3 spans 17 amino acids. The trim removed 8 bases at V and 3 bases at J, leaving 11 bases unmatched. The V gene's germline CDR1 is MGHDK and CDR2 SYGVNS. CDR3: CASGQLAGGGGTDTQYF. The DNA for the CDR3 is TGTGCCAGCGGACAACTAGCGGGAGGGGGAGGAACAGATACGCAGTATTTT.

This chain joins TRBV10-3 and TRBJ2-1; 10 nucleotides align to TRBD2. Trimming removed 4 bases from V and 0 bases from J; junction bases left unmatched: 0. The CDR3 runs to 15 residues. The germline V gene encodes CDR1 ENHRY and CDR2 SYGVKD. This chain's CDR3 is CAISASGSSYNEQFF. In DNA form, the CDR3 reads TGTGCCATCAGTGCTAGCGGGAGCTCCTACAATGAGCAGTTCTTC.

The rearrangement joins TRBV18 to TRBJ2-1; 12 bases map to TRBD1. V shed 2 bases and J 9 bases; nucleotides not matched to a gene: 5. From germline, CDR1 is KGHSH and CDR2 LQKENI. The length of the CDR3 is 15 residues. CDR3 sequence (DNA): TGTGCCAGCTCACCAGTCGGGACAGGGGGCTCTGAGCAGTTCTTC. It encodes CASSPVGTGGSEQFF.

V gene TRBV7-2 combines with J gene TRBJ2-7, with 12 bases fitting TRBD2. V shed 1 base and J 6 bases; nucleotides not matched to a gene: 4. The germline V gene has CDR1 SGHTA and CDR2 FQGNSA. This CDR3 has 15 residues. In DNA form, the CDR3 reads TGTGCCAGCAGCTTAGAGACTAGCGGGAGAGGCGAGCAGTACTTC. Translated, it gives CASSLETSGRGEQYF.

The CDR3 DNA reads TGTGCCAGCAGTGAAGGGGTCGCCGGGGAGCTGTTTTTT. This sequence encodes CASSEGVAGELFF. The V call is TRBV6-4, the J call TRBJ2-2; TRBD1 might be the D (5 bases). Trimming shortened V by 3 bases and J by 6 bases, and 8 bases separated the two germline ends. The CDR3 sequence is 13 residues long. Germline V gives CDR1 MRHNA, CDR2 SNTAGT.

The chain uses TRBV7-8 and TRBJ2-1, with D maybe TRBD1 (5 bases). There are 13 residues in the CDR3. Germline V gives CDR1 SGHVS, CDR2 FQNEAQ. Trimming left V 5 bases short and J 15 bases short, with 20 bases between. DNA of the CDR3: TGTGCCAGCAGCATAACCGGGCAGGGTACGCCGTTCTTC. Protein product: CASSITGQGTPFF.

This chain joins TRBV7-6 and TRBJ2-2, with a weak D call TRBD2 (6 bases). Trimming pared 4 bases from V and 3 bases from J, leaving 21 bases between. The germline V gene has CDR1 SGHVS and CDR2 FNYEAQ. This CDR3 is 18 amino acids long. In nucleotides, the CDR3 is TGTGCCAGCAGCTCAAAAGGTGAGACCAAGCGGGACACCGGGGAGCTGTTTTTT. This encodes CASSSKGETKRDTGELFF.

This chain joins TRBV6-6 and TRBJ2-3; no reliable D call. The ends were cut back, 4 bases at V and 6 bases at J, with 14 bases in the middle. CDR1 is MNHNY and CDR2 is SVGAGI in the germline V gene (reference sequence). The CDR3 runs to 14 residues. The CDR3 protein is CASSFTLFGDTQYF. CDR3 nucleotides: TGTGCCAGCAGTTTCACCTTATTCGGGGATACGCAGTATTTT.

This chain connects TRBV12-5 to TRBJ1-2; perhaps TRBD1 as D (5 bases). Germline V lookup: CDR1 LGHNT, CDR2 FRNRAP. V gave up 2 bases and J gave up 2 bases, with 6 bases separating them. The CDR3 length is 13 residues. CDR3 coding DNA: TGTGCTAGTGGTTTGCCAGGGAACTATGGCTACACCTTC. This encodes CASGLPGNYGYTF.

The chain couples TRBV27 to TRBJ2-2; D is undetermined. This CDR3 contains 13 residues. Germline V lookup: CDR1 MNHEY, CDR2 SMNVEV (reference sequence). V was trimmed by 4 bases and J by 2 bases, leaving 5 bases between them. DNA of the CDR3: TGTGCCAGCAGTTCTATAAACACCGGGGAGCTGTTTTTT. Encoded protein: CASSSINTGELFF.